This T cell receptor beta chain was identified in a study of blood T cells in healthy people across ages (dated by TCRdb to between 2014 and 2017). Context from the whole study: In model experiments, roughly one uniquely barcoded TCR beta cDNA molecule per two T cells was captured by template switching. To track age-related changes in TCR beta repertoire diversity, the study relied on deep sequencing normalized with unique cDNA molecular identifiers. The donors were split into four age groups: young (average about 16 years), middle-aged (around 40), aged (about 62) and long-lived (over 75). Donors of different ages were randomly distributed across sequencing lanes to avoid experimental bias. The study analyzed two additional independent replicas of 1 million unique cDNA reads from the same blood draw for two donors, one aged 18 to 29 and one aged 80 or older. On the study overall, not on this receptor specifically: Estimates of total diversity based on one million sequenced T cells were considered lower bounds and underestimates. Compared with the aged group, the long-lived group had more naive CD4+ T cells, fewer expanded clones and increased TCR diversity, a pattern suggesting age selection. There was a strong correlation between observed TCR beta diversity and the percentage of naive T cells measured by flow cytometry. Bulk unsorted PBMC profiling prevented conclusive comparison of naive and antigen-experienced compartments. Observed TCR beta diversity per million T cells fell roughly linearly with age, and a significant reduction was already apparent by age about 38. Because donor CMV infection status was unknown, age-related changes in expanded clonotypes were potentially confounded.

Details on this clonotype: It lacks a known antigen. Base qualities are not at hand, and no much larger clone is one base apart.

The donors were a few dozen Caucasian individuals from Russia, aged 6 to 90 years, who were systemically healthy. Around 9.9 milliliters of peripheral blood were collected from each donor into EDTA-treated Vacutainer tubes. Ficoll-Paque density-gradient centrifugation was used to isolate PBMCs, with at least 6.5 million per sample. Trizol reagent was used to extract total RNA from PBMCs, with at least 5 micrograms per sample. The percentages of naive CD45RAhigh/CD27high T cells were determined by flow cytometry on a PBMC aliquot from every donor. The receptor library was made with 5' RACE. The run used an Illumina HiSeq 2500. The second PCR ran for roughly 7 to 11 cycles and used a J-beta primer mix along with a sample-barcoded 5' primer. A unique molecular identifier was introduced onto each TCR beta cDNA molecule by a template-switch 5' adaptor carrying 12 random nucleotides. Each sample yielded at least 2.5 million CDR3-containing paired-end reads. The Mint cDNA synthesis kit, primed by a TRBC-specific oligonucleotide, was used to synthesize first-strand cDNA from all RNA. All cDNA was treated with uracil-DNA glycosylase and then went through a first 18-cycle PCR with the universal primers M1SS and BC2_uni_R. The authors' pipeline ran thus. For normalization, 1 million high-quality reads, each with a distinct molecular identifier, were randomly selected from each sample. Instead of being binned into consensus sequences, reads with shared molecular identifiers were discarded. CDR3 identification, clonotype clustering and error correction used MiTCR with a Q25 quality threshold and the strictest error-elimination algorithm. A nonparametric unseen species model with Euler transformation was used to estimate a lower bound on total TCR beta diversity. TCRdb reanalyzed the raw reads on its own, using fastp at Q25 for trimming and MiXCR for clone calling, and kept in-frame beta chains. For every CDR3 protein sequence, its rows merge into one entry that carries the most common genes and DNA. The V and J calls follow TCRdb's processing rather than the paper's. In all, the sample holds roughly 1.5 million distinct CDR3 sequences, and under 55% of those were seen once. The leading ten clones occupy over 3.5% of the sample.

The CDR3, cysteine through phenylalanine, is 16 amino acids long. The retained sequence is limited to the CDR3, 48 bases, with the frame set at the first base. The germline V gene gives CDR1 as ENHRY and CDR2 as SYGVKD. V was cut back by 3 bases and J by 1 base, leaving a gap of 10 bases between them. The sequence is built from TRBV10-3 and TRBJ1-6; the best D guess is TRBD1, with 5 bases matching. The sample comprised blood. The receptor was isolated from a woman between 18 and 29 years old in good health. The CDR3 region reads CAISDRERSYNSPLHF. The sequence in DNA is TGTGCCATCAGTGACAGGGAGAGGTCCTATAATTCACCCCTCCACTTT.